This TCR beta chain was retrieved from a study of Tregs in tolerant kidney transplant recipients. Study results and caveats: Expanding Tregs on activated donor B cells appeared to best identify donor-specific TCRbeta clones. Tolerant patients' donor-specific Tregs expanded beyond overall Tregs, suggesting antigen-driven growth. No direct test of biological reproducibility was done here.

Method: immunoSEQ multiplex PCR; TCRdb's copy keeps in-frame clones and lacks some. The sample has roughly 86,000 clones, approximately 93% seen once. Remarks on this clone: Antigen specificity is unknown.

Mixed chimerism was transient after nonmyeloablative marrow transplants from related graft donors. Thawed PBMCs were FACS-sorted into unstimulated CD4+CD25+CD127- regulatory T cells, CD4+CD25- non-regulatory cells, CD4 and CD8 cells. There are 18 residues in the CDR3. The V gene's germline CDR1 is SEHNR and CDR2 FQNEAQ (reference sequence). Trimming stripped 3 bases from V and 2 bases from J, with 17 bases between. The chain couples TRBV7-9 to TRBJ2-6; perhaps TRBD2 as D (6 bases). This TCR derives from a human patient who received a combined kidney and bone marrow transplant. A share of the T cells may be of graft donor origin. This material consisted of CD4+ T cells from blood (PBMCs), taken 12 months after the transplant. CDR3 sequence reads: CASSFPPGLTPGANVLTF. Written as DNA, the CDR3 is TGTGCCAGCAGCTTTCCCCCGGGACTGACCCCTGGGGCCAACGTCCTGACTTTC.